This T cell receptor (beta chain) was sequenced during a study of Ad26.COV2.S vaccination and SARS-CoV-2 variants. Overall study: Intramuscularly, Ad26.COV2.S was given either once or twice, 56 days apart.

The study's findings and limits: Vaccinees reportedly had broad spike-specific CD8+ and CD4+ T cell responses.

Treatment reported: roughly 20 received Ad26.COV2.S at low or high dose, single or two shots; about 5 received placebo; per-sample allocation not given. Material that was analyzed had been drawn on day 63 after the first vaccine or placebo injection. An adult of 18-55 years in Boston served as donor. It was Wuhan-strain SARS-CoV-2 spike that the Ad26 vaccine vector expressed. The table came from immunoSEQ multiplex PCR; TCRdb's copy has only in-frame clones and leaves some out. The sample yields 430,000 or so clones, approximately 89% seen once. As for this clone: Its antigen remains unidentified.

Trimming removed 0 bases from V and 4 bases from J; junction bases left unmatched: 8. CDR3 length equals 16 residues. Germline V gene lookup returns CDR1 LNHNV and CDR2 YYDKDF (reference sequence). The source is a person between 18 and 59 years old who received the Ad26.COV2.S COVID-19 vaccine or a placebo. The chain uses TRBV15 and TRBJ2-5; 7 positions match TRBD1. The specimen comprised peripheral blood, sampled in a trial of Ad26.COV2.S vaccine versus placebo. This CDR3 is CATSRDLRGPVETQYF. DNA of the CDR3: TGTGCCACCAGCAGAGATCTAAGGGGGCCTGTAGAGACCCAGTACTTC.